These 6 T cell receptor beta chains share one sample of origin, sequenced in a study of T cell responses to AZD1222 COVID-19 vaccine. Profiling relied on immunoSEQ multiplex PCR, and the TCRdb table lists in-frame clones only, not all of them. The table lists around 45,000 clones, less than 95% of them singletons, with about 36% in the top ten. The source material was peripheral blood, sampled 28 days after the second AZD1222 dose. These receptors came from an adult who received the AZD1222 COVID-19 vaccine.

V usage is TRBV6-5 and J usage is TRBJ1-2; D not certain. The CDR3 covers 15 residues. Germline V gene lookup returns CDR1 MNHEY and CDR2 SVGAGI. Trimming cost V 2 bases and J 4 bases, with 14 bases left between them. The CDR3 sequence is CASSYPEGGTYGYTF. The CDR3 DNA follows: TGTGCCAGCAGTTACCCGGAGGGAGGAACCTATGGCTACACCTTC.

This clone was recorded once. J is TRBJ1-2 and V is TRBV19; 8 nucleotides align to TRBD1. V shed 6 bases and J 8 bases; nucleotides not matched to a gene: 5. The CDR3 has 12 amino acids. Germline-derived CDR1 and CDR2 are LNHDA and SQIVND (reference sequence). The CDR3 DNA is TGTGCCAGTAGCTGGACAGGGTTCGGCTACACCTTC. Protein product: CASSWTGFGYTF.

This rearrangement joins TRBV9 to TRBJ1-1; 8 bases align to TRBD1. Germline-derived CDR1 and CDR2 are SGDLS and YYNGEE. After removal of 0 bases from V and 6 bases from J, the junction contained 7 bases not matched to a gene. There are 15 residues in the CDR3. In nucleotides, the CDR3 is TGTGCCAGCAGCGTAGCACAGGGGGTAGTTTCTGAAGCTTTCTTT. It is translated as CASSVAQGVVSEAFF. The variable domain in full, completed from reference TRBV9 and TRBJ1-1, reads DSGVTQTPKHLITATGQRVTLRCSPRSGDLSVYWYQQSLDQGLQFLIQYYNGEERAKGNILERFSAQQFPDLHSELNLSSLELGDSALYFCASSVAQGVVSEAFFGQGTRLTVV.

The rearrangement joins TRBV2 to TRBJ1-1; possibly TRBD1 for D (5 bases). The CDR3 has 16 residues. Germline CDR1 SNHLY, CDR2 FYNNEI. The V and J ends lost 7 bases and 6 bases respectively, with 24 bases between them. CDR3 sequence (DNA): TGTGCCAGCACCCGGACCGGAGGGGAGGCGGGTTCTGAAGCTTTCTTT. It specifies CASTRTGGEAGSEAFF.

V gene TRBV6-2 or TRBV6-3 combines with J gene TRBJ2-5; D call uncertain. V lost 2 bases to trimming and J lost 9 bases, with 7 bases between them. The CDR3 has 11 amino acids. The germline V gene encodes CDR1 MNHEY and CDR2 SVGEGT. CDR3 protein: CASSYGVAQYF. The CDR3 nucleotides read TGTGCCAGCAGTTACGGCGTAGCCCAGTACTTC.

The CDR3 sequence is CASSTPGTGGSYTF. The CDR3 DNA sequence: TGTGCCAGTAGTACCCCCGGGACAGGGGGCAGCTACACCTTC. J is TRBJ1-2 and V is TRBV19; 12 bases are shared with TRBD1. V shed 4 bases and J 9 bases; nucleotides not matched to a gene: 6. CDR1 and CDR2 (germline): LNHDA, SQIVND (reference sequence). The CDR3 runs to 14 residues.